A selection of T cell receptor beta chains follows, all from one sample in a study of CD8 T cells in Susac syndrome. TCRdb called the immunoSEQ multiplex PCR reads again in MiXCR, with one record for every CDR3 protein. The repertoire holds 400,000 to 550,000 distinct CDR3 sequences, with approximately 85% as singletons. Sequencing was done on a sample of CD8+ T cells from PBMCs. These TCRs come from a human donor with multiple sclerosis. Each CDR3 is given with its conserved first and last residue.

j_gene,v_gene,CDR3aa
TRBJ2-7,TRBV14,CASSPLPGQIYEQYF
TRBJ1-1,TRBV29-1,CSVELEQGNTEAFF
TRBJ2-3,TRBV10-2,CASRQIFPDTQYF
TRBJ2-7,TRBV27,CASSLVGPGTDEQYF
TRBJ2-7,TRBV28,CASNGGALRHKGGYEQYF
TRBJ1-3,TRBV29-1,CSVEAFTPHSGNTIYF
TRBJ2-1,TRBV6-2/TRBV6-3,CASSWNGNNEQFF
TRBJ1-1,TRBV4-1,CASSQERVSNTEAFF
TRBJ1-5,TRBV6-5,CASSYSFFSIGQTLNQPQHF
TRBJ1-5,TRBV3-1,CASSQDTRNQPQHF
TRBJ1-2,TRBV4-1,CASRGFHGYTF
TRBJ2-3,TRBV19,CASSMHPSGEYTDTQYF
TRBJ2-1,TRBV9,CASSPQGSPTRDEQFF
TRBJ1-1,TRBV19,CASSIAENTEVFF
TRBJ2-1,TRBV30,CAWSVGTSGSDEQFF
TRBJ2-2,TRBV4-1,CASSPQGLAGRDTGELFF
TRBJ2-7,TRBV7-9,CASSLNRAYEQYF
TRBJ2-5,TRBV11-2,CASSLVRGNQETQYF
TRBJ2-6,TRBV9,CASSVAGYDRFISGANVLTF
TRBJ2-7,TRBV28,CASSSTGGYHEQYF
TRBJ1-2,TRBV4-1,CASNRRAVETDEYGYTF
TRBJ2-1,TRBV11-2,CASSLKTGHPRGNEQFF
TRBJ2-7,TRBV2,CAGAAGYSYEQYF
TRBJ2-1,TRBV7-8,CASSSTLSSYNEQFF
TRBJ2-1,TRBV19,CATQPNEQFF
TRBJ1-3,TRBV25-1,CASSAPQGSGNTIYF
TRBJ2-7,TRBV4-1,CASSLESGTAIYEQYF
TRBJ1-1,TRBV5-4,CASRDRLVNTEAFF
TRBJ2-1,TRBV28,CASNLAGPYNEQFF
TRBJ1-3,TRBV25-1,CASSETGGAGNTIYF
TRBJ2-7,TRBV30,CAWRGGRDLSYEQYF